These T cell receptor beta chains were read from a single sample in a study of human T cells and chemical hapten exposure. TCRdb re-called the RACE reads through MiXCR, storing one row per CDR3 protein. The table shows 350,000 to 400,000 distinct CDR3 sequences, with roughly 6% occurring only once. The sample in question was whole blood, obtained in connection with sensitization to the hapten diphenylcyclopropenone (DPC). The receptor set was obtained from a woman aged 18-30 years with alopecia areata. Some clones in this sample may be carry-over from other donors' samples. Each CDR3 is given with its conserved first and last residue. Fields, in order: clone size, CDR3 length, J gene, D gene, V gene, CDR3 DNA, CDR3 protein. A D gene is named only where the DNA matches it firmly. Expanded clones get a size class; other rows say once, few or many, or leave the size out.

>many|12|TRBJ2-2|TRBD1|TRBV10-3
TGTGCCATAGGACAGGGAACCGGGGAGCTGTTTTTT
CAIGQGTGELFF
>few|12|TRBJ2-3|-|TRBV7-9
TGTGCAGGGGTCCGTGAGGGAGATACGCAGTATTTT
CAGVREGDTQYF
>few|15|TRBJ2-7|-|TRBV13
TGTGCCAGCACCCCCGCGAGGGGGAATCAGGACGAGCAGTACTTC
CASTPARGNQDEQYF
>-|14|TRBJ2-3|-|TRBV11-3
TGTGCCAGCAGCTTGGGGGGCCGTCCCGATACGCAGTATTTT
CASSLGGRPDTQYF
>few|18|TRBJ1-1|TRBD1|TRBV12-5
TGTGCTAGTGGTTTGGAATCGACAGGGGGCTTCATGAACACTGAAGCTTTCTTT
CASGLESTGGFMNTEAFF
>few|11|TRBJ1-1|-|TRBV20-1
TGCAGTGCTAGTGGGGACACTGAAGCTTTCTTT
CSASGDTEAFF
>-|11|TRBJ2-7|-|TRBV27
TGTGCCAGCAGTTTCCCGCACGAGCAGTACTTC
CASSFPHEQYF
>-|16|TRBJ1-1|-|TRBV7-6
TGTGCCAGCAGCTCATATTGGGACATTGAAGGAGGGGGAGCTTTCTTT
CASSSYWDIEGGGAFF
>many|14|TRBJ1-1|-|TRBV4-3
TGCGCCAGCAGCATAGGAGTGATGAACACTGAAGCTTTCTTT
CASSIGVMNTEAFF
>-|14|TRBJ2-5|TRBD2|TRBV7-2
TGTGCCAGCAGCTTACGAGCGGGGAAAGAGACCCAGTACTTC
CASSLRAGKETQYF
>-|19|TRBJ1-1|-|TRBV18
TGTGCCAGCTCATCCATGGATATAAAGGGACGGAGATCGAACACTGAAGCTTTCTTT
CASSSMDIKGRRSNTEAFF
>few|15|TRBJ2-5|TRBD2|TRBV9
TGTGCCAGCAGCCCGGTTAGCGGGGGGGCCCGGGCCCAGTACTTC
CASSPVSGGARAQYF
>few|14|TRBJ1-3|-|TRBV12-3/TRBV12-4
TGTGCCAGCAGTCTGACAGAATCTGGAAACACCATATATTTT
CASSLTESGNTIYF
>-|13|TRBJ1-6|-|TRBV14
TGTGCCAGCAGCCCACGGACCCGCGGATCCCTCCACTTT
CASSPRTRGSLHF
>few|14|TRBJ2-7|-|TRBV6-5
TGTGCCAGCAGCCCAATCGACAGCCCCTACGAGCAGTACTTC
CASSPIDSPYEQYF
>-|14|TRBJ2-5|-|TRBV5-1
TGCGCCAGCAGCTTGGGGGCGGGACAAGAGACCCAGTACTTC
CASSLGAGQETQYF